Sequencing of this T cell receptor (beta chain) was carried out in a study of PD-1 blockade in classical Hodgkin lymphoma. Details on this clone: The antigen is not known.

Sequenced by immunoSEQ multiplex PCR; TCRdb stores in-frame clones only, minus some. The table has around 35,000 clones, approximately 70% seen once. This sample's time point: cycle 4 day 1 (C4D1), after around six weeks of nivolumab. Every patient relapsed after autologous stem cell transplantation, and brentuximab vedotin exposure varied. This CDR3 has 15 residues. Germline CDR1 is MNHEY and CDR2 is SMNVEV (reference sequence). Trimming removed 8 bases from V and 1 base from J; junction bases left unmatched: 8. Study outcomes and limitations: Complete responders matched newly diagnosed patients in baseline diversity.

The receptor's source is a human donor with classical Hodgkin lymphoma. The sample was peripheral blood mononuclear cells (PBMCs), taken before the fourth cycle of nivolumab. The V and J genes are TRBV27 and TRBJ2-4; 7 bases line up with TRBD2. CDR3 coding DNA: TGTGCCAGCCGGGGGGAGGGTCGGGCCAAAAACATTCAGTACTTC. Protein: CASRGEGRAKNIQYF.